The 30 T cell receptor beta chains listed next were all sequenced from one sample in a study of cytomegalovirus exposure and HLA in healthy donors. The study ran its PCR with 60 Vbeta and 13 Jbeta primers. Some clones are missing from TCRdb's copy, which holds only in-frame ones; the method was immunoSEQ multiplex PCR. This sample has fewer than 180,000 clones, with approximately 85% found just once. The source material was PBMCs. These receptors were obtained from a man aged 50 to 60 in good health and CMV-seropositive.

The genes are TRBV2 and TRBJ1-2; 11 nucleotides agree with TRBD1. There are 13 residues in the CDR3. V shed 6 bases, J shed 8 bases, and the junction held 5 bases outside the gene matches. Germline V gives CDR1 SNHLY, CDR2 FYNNEI. The CDR3 coding sequence is TGTGCCAGCAGGGACAGGGGGCGAGTGGGCTACACCTTC. Translating it yields CASRDRGRVGYTF.

The gene calls are TRBV29-1 and TRBJ2-3; 7 positions agree with TRBD2. The CDR3 extends over 15 amino acids. Germline V gene lookup returns CDR1 SQVTM and CDR2 ANQGSEA. J gave up 0 bases and V 7 bases, and 10 bases lay outside the gene matches. The CDR3 DNA is TGCAGCGCCTCCTCCCTAGCGGCTAGCACAGATACGCAGTATTTT. This sequence encodes CSASSLAASTDTQYF.

This clone has a single count. The rearrangement links TRBV19 to TRBJ2-1, with D perhaps matching TRBD2 (6 bases). V lost 4 bases and J 10 bases, leaving 14 bases between the germline ends. From germline, CDR1 is LNHDA and CDR2 SQIVND (reference sequence). The CDR3 runs 13 residues. Written as DNA, the CDR3 is TGTGCCAGTAGTACCGGGGGTGGGGACGAGCAGTTCTTC. Its translation: CASSTGGGDEQFF. The entire variable domain, with the rest obtained from reference TRBV19 and TRBJ2-1, is as follows: DGGITQSPKYLFRKEGQNVTLSCEQNLNHDAMYWYRQDPGQGLRLIYYSQIVNDFQKGDIAEGYSVSREKKESFPLTVTSAQKNPTAFYLCASSTGGGDEQFFGPGTRLTVL.

The genes are TRBV7-2 and TRBJ1-3, with unresolved D. Germline CDR1 and CDR2: SGHTA and FQGNSA. There are 12 residues in the CDR3. Trimming cost V 0 bases and J 8 bases, with 5 bases left between them. The CDR3 sequence is CASSLAADTIYF. For the CDR3, the DNA is TGTGCCAGCAGCTTAGCGGCGGACACCATATATTTT.

V and J are TRBV12-5 and TRBJ2-5; no firm D call. Germline V lookup: CDR1 LGHNT, CDR2 FRNRAP. The CDR3 covers 13 residues. Trimming removed 2 bases at V and 4 bases at J, with 8 bases between. Here the CDR3 DNA reads TGTGCTAGTGGTTTGTCGGGTGGAGAGACCCAGTACTTC. Residues: CASGLSGGETQYF.

This clone was detected a few times. The gene calls are TRBV9 and TRBJ1-2, with 7 bases identical to TRBD1. This CDR3 is built from 13 residues. Germline-derived CDR1 and CDR2 are SGDLS and YYNGEE. The trim removed 6 bases at V and 1 base at J, leaving 3 bases unmatched. The CDR3 loop reads CASTRDSNYGYTF. The CDR3 nucleotides read TGTGCCAGCACCCGGGACAGTAACTATGGCTACACCTTC.

The chain links TRBV5-1 to TRBJ1-2, with a tentative D call TRBD1 (5 bases). CDR3 length: 12 amino acids. Germline lookup yields CDR1 SGHRS and CDR2 YFSETQ. The V gene lost 3 bases and the J gene lost 6 bases, with 9 bases spanning the gap. The CDR3 DNA reads TGCGCCAGCAGCTCGACAGTAGATGGCTACACCTTC. It codes for CASSSTVDGYTF.

The chain links TRBV7-9 to TRBJ2-1; tentative D call: TRBD2 (6 bases). This CDR3 has 15 amino acids. Germline CDR1 reads SEHNR; CDR2 reads FQNEAQ (reference sequence). Trimming cost V 4 bases and J 6 bases, with 16 bases left between them. The CDR3 spells CASSYRRVRGNEQFF. The CDR3 region has the DNA TGTGCCAGCAGCTACCGGAGGGTTAGGGGCAATGAGCAGTTCTTC.

The V gene is TRBV4-1, the J gene TRBJ1-5; D is ambiguous. Trimming cost V 1 base and J 5 bases, with 6 bases left between them. This CDR3 has 13 residues. Germline CDR1 is MGHRA and CDR2 is YSYEKL. The CDR3 region is CASSQASDQPQHF. The DNA for the CDR3 is TGCGCCAGCAGCCAAGCGTCCGATCAGCCCCAGCATTTT.

Only a few counts were recorded for this clone. CDR3 protein: CASSNRGGGYEQYF. The CDR3 DNA reads as TGTGCCAGCAGTAATCGGGGAGGGGGCTACGAGCAGTACTTC. This sequence joins TRBV28 and TRBJ2-7; TRBD2 is a possible D gene (7 bases). CDR1 MDHEN and CDR2 SYDVKM come from the germline V gene. Between the trimmed V and J ends, which lost 5 bases and 3 bases, there was a span of 14 bases. The CDR3 is 14 residues long.

The J gene is TRBJ2-7, the V gene TRBV6-5; 7 bases align to TRBD2. Germline CDR1 MNHEY, CDR2 SVGAGI. The CDR3 is 14 residues long. V trimming: 5 bases; J trimming: 3 bases; junction bases outside the gene matches: 7. CDR3 sequence: CASSRSGGSYEQYF. CDR3 sequence (DNA): TGTGCCAGCAGTAGGAGCGGCGGGAGCTACGAGCAGTACTTC.

This sequence joins TRBV5-1 and TRBJ1-1; D is ambiguous. Looked up from germline, CDR1 is SGHRS and CDR2 is YFSETQ. CDR3 length equals 15 residues. V was trimmed by 7 bases and J by 3 bases, leaving 19 bases between them. CDR3 residues: CASCPSPQKYTEAFF. The CDR3 DNA is TGCGCCAGCTGTCCCTCGCCACAGAAATACACTGAAGCTTTCTTT.

The genes are TRBV16 and TRBJ2-7; the D gene is possibly TRBD1 (6 bases). Between the trimmed V and J ends, which lost 4 bases and 4 bases, there was a span of 14 bases. The germline V gene has CDR1 KGHSY and CDR2 FQNENV. This CDR3 contains 14 residues. In DNA, the CDR3 is TGTGCCAGCAGCCCAACACTGACAGGATACGAGCAGTACTTC. Its translation: CASSPTLTGYEQYF.

As DNA, the CDR3 is TGTGCCAGCAGAACGCAGGGTTTCTACTCTGGGGCCAACGTCCTGACTTTC. Amino acid sequence: CASRTQGFYSGANVLTF. The chain employs TRBV27 and TRBJ2-6; D is possibly TRBD1 (5 bases). The germline V gene has CDR1 MNHEY and CDR2 SMNVEV (reference sequence). The CDR3 consists of 17 residues. V shed 6 bases and J shed 0 bases, with 15 bases lying between them. Full variable domain (missing parts from reference TRBV27 and TRBJ2-6): EAQVTQNPRYLITVTGKKLTVTCSQNMNHEYMSWYRQDPGLGLRQIYYSMNVEVTDKGDVPEGYKVSRKEKRNFPLILESPSPNQTSLYFCASRTQGFYSGANVLTFGAGSRLTVL.

The V gene is TRBV28, the J gene TRBJ2-2; D might be TRBD1 (6 bases). The CDR3 covers 18 residues. Trimming stripped 3 bases from V and 0 bases from J, with 17 bases between. Looked up from germline, CDR1 is MDHEN and CDR2 is SYDVKM. CDR3 region: CASSFPLLGGTNTGELFF. CDR3 in DNA: TGTGCCAGCAGTTTTCCCCTCCTAGGGGGAACGAACACCGGGGAGCTGTTTTTT.

The count of this clone is one. The gene calls are TRBV6-5 and TRBJ1-1; 9 bases map to TRBD1. The J segment lost 5 bases and the V segment lost 5 bases, leaving 9 bases of the junction unmatched. In germline, CDR1 is MNHEY, CDR2 SVGAGI. The CDR3 is made up of 15 amino acids. Written as DNA, the CDR3 is TGTGCCAGCAGTCCCCGGGACAGGGAGGGGACTGAAGCTTTCTTT. Translation: CASSPRDREGTEAFF.

The chain is built from TRBV19 and TRBJ1-4, with TRBD1 identical over 7 bases. The V gene end was trimmed by 6 bases and the J gene end by 7 bases; junction bases not matched to a gene: 14. The CDR3 runs 16 residues. In germline, CDR1 is LNHDA, CDR2 SQIVND (reference sequence). The CDR3 reads CASRGQATRVGEKLFF. CDR3 DNA: TGTGCCAGTAGAGGACAGGCCACAAGAGTAGGTGAAAAACTGTTTTTT.

V and J are TRBV7-9 and TRBJ2-7, with 8 bases identical to TRBD1. The CDR3 has 13 amino acids. CDR1 is SEHNR, CDR2 FQNEAQ, per germline (reference sequence). Trimming removed 6 bases from V and 3 bases from J; junction bases left unmatched: 4. CDR3 in amino acids: CASRSTGDYEQYF. For the CDR3, the DNA is TGTGCCAGCAGATCGACAGGGGACTACGAGCAGTACTTC.

In regard to this clone: The identical CDR3 is also encoded by other nucleotide sequences in the sample. This chain joins TRBV4-2 and TRBJ1-5; D perhaps matches TRBD1 (6 bases). The CDR3 length is 17 residues. The germline gives CDR1 LGHNA, CDR2 YNFKEQ. The V end was cut by 1 base, the J end by 6 bases, with 19 bases between. The CDR3 region has the DNA TGTGCCAGCAGCCAAGTGAGGTCAGGGGATGAGGTTCAGCCCCAGCATTTT. Its protein product is CASSQVRSGDEVQPQHF.

The V and J genes are TRBV9 and TRBJ1-1, with D possibly TRBD1 on 5 matching bases. The CDR3 runs 16 residues. With 0 bases removed from V and 4 bases from J, the gap between germline ends came to 16 bases. Germline V gene lookup returns CDR1 SGDLS and CDR2 YYNGEE. CDR3 loop: CASSVATGVSLTEAFF. The CDR3 DNA is TGTGCCAGCAGCGTAGCTACGGGGGTAAGCCTCACTGAAGCTTTCTTT.

This sequence joins TRBV28 and TRBJ1-2, with D possibly TRBD1 on 5 matching bases. CDR1 and CDR2 from the germline V gene are MDHEN and SYDVKM. The CDR3 is 11 residues long. Between the trimmed V and J ends, which lost 6 bases and 13 bases, there was a span of 15 bases. This CDR3 is CASSLTRVRTF. Written as DNA, the CDR3 is TGTGCCAGCAGCTTAACCAGGGTTCGCACCTTC.

The chain has TRBV7-6 and TRBJ1-2, with 11 nucleotides matching TRBD1. The CDR3 has 15 amino acids. Unmatched junction bases numbered 10, after V lost 5 bases and J lost 8 bases. Germline loops: CDR1 SGHVS, CDR2 FNYEAQ. The CDR3 loop is CASSRGPGQGDGYTF. CDR3 DNA sequence: TGTGCCAGCAGCAGAGGTCCGGGACAGGGGGACGGCTACACCTTC.

The chain employs TRBV5-1 and TRBJ2-1, with 14 bases lining up with TRBD2. Germline V gene sequence: CDR1 SGHRS, CDR2 YFSETQ. The trim removed 4 bases at V and 4 bases at J, leaving 1 base unmatched. The CDR3 consists of 15 residues. This CDR3 is CASSGTSGSYNEQFF. CDR3 nucleotides: TGCGCCAGCAGCGGGACTAGCGGGAGTTACAATGAGCAGTTCTTC.

V and J are TRBV7-9 and TRBJ2-7; TRBD2 agrees at 7 bases. The V gene end was trimmed by 0 bases and the J gene end by 6 bases; junction bases not matched to a gene: 5. CDR1 SEHNR and CDR2 FQNEAQ come from the germline V gene (reference sequence). The CDR3 totals 14 residues. This CDR3 reads CASSLAGGPGEQYF. CDR3 DNA sequence: TGTGCCAGCAGCTTAGCGGGAGGGCCGGGCGAGCAGTACTTC.

This clone was recorded once. CDR3 sequence: CASSLDLNRLYEQYF. The CDR3 DNA reads TGTGCCAGCAGCTTAGATCTCAACAGGCTATACGAGCAGTACTTC. The V gene is TRBV11-2, the J gene TRBJ2-7; weak D call: TRBD1 (5 bases). V dropped 0 bases and J dropped 4 bases, with 13 bases sitting between them. The germline V gene has CDR1 SGHAT and CDR2 FQNNGV. The CDR3 loop spans 15 amino acids.

The chain employs TRBV11-2 and TRBJ1-6; D uncertain. V lost 5 bases to trimming and J lost 7 bases, with 12 bases between them. CDR3 length: 14 residues. Germline V gene data show CDR1 as SGHAT and CDR2 as FQNNGV. This CDR3 reads CASSQEGRNSPLHF. DNA for the CDR3: TGTGCCAGCAGCCAAGAGGGAAGGAATTCACCCCTCCACTTT.

The chain has TRBV15 and TRBJ2-5; perhaps TRBD2 as D (6 bases). The CDR3 contains 13 residues. The V end was cut by 9 bases, the J end by 5 bases, with 16 bases between. Germline V gene sequence: CDR1 LNHNV, CDR2 YYDKDF (reference sequence). CDR3 loop: CATGRRVEETQYF. CDR3 sequence (DNA): TGTGCCACAGGGAGGAGAGTTGAGGAGACCCAGTACTTC.

This clone turned up a few times. The chain uses TRBV6-1 and TRBJ2-5; D not resolved. Germline V gene sequence: CDR1 MNHNS, CDR2 SASEGT. This CDR3 is 14 amino acids long. Trimming removed 1 base at V and 2 bases at J, with 8 bases between. DNA of the CDR3: TGTGCCAGCAGTGAAGATACAGTACAAGAGACCCAGTACTTC. Translating gives CASSEDTVQETQYF.

This chain connects TRBV1 to TRBJ1-6. TRBV1 is classified as a pseudogene. This CDR3 has 15 residues. In DNA, the CDR3 is TGCACCAGCAGCCAAGGAGGGAGAAGAAATTCACCCCTCCACTTT. This encodes CTSSQGGRRNSPLHF.

The J gene is TRBJ2-2, the V gene TRBV2; perhaps TRBD2 as D (5 bases). This CDR3 contains 15 residues. The germline CDR1 and CDR2 sequences are SNHLY and FYNNEI. Trimming removed 2 bases at V and 1 base at J, with 8 bases between. CDR3 DNA: TGTGCCAGCAGTGAAAGACGGGGGAACACCGGGGAGCTGTTTTTT. As protein: CASSERRGNTGELFF.